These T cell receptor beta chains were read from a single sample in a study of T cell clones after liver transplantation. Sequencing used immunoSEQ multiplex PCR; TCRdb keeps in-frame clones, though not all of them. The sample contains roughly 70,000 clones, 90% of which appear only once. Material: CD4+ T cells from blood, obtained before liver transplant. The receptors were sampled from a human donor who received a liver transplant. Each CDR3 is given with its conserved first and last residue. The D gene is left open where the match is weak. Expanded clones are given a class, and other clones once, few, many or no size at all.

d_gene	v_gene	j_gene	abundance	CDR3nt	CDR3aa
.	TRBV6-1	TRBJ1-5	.	TGTGCCAGCACGAGGCAGGGTAAGGATCAGCCCCAGCATTTT	CASTRQGKDQPQHF
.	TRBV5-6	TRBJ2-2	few	TGTGCCAGCAGCTCCCTACCCCGGCCCGGGGAGCTGTTTTTT	CASSSLPRPGELFF
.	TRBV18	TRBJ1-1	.	TGTGCCAGCTCAACGGGGGCAGGCGTGGACACTGAAGCTTTCTTT	CASSTGAGVDTEAFF
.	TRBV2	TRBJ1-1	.	TGTGCCAGCTTCGTGGAACTCAACACTGAAGCTTTCTTT	CASFVELNTEAFF
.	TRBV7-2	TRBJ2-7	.	TGTGCCAGCAGCTCCTTTACCTACGAGCAGTACTTC	CASSSFTYEQYF
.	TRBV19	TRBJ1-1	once	TGTGCCAGTAGTACCACAGGGCTGTCAACTGAAGCTTTCTTT	CASSTTGLSTEAFF
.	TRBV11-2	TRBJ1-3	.	TGTGCCAGCAGCTTAGGCTCGCCTGGAAACACCATATATTTT	CASSLGSPGNTIYF
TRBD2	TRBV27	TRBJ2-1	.	TGTGCCAGCAGTTCGAGACTAGCGGGAGGTAACAATGAGCAGTTCTTC	CASSSRLAGGNNEQFF
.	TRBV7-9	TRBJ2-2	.	TGTGCCAGCAGCTTAGCCGGGAACACCGGGGAGCTGTTTTTT	CASSLAGNTGELFF
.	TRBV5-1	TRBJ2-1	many	TGCGCCAGCAGCTTGGGGGGACCCGGGACATCCTCCTACAATGAGCAGTTCTTC	CASSLGGPGTSSYNEQFF
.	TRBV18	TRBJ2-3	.	TGTGCCAGCTCACCACCTAGTGTAGATACGCAGTATTTT	CASSPPSVDTQYF
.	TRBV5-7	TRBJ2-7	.	TGTGCCAGCAGCTTGGATGGCTCCCAAAGCTCCTACGAGCAGTACTTC	CASSLDGSQSSYEQYF
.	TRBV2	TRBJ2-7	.	TGTGCCAGCAGTACAACCCTCCGGGTCCACGTCTACGAGCAGTACTTC	CASSTTLRVHVYEQYF
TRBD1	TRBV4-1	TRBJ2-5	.	TGCGCCAGCAGCCAAGTGGAACAGGGGGCGCATCCCCAAGAGACCCAGTACTTC	CASSQVEQGAHPQETQYF
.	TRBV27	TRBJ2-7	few	TGTGCCAGCAGTGGGAGGACAGGATCCTCCTACGAGCAGTACTTC	CASSGRTGSSYEQYF
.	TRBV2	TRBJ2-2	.	TGTGCCAGCAGTCTGGCGCAGAACACCGGGGAGCTGTTTTTT	CASSLAQNTGELFF
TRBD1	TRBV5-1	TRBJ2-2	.	TGCGCCAGCAGAGCCCCGGGACAGGGTAACACCGGGGAGCTGTTTTTT	CASRAPGQGNTGELFF
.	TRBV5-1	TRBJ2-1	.	TGCGCCAGCAGCTTGGCTCGGGGGGCAAGGGCCAATGAGCAGTTCTTC	CASSLARGARANEQFF
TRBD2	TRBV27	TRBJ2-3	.	TGTGCCAGCAGTTTACCGGGACTAGCTTTGGATACGCAGTATTTT	CASSLPGLALDTQYF
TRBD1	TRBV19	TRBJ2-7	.	TGTGCCAGTAGTATAGGGACAGGTTCCTACGAGCAGTACTTC	CASSIGTGSYEQYF
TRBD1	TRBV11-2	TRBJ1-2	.	TGTGCCAGCAGCTTAGTGGACAGGGGAATCTATGGCTACACCTTC	CASSLVDRGIYGYTF
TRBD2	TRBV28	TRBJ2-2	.	TGTGCCAGCACTACCCGGGGGGTGCTGACGGGGGAGCTGTTTTTT	CASTTRGVLTGELFF
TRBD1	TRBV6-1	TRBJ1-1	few	TGTGCCAGCAGTGAAGTGGACAGGCCCACTGAAGCTTTCTTT	CASSEVDRPTEAFF
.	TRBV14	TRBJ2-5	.	TGTGCCAGCAGCCAAGATCCCGCCACGGGGACGGAGACCCAGTACTTC	CASSQDPATGTETQYF
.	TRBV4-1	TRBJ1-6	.	TGCGCCAGCAGCCAAGATTCCCTGAGTTCACCCCTCCACTTT	CASSQDSLSSPLHF
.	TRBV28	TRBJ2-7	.	TGTGCCAGCAGACCCTGGACAGACCCTTCCATCTACGAGCAGTACTTC	CASRPWTDPSIYEQYF
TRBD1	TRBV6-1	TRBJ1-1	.	TGTGCCAGCAGTGACTCGGGACAGTCGAACACTGAAGCTTTCTTT	CASSDSGQSNTEAFF
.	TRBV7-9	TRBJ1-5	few	TGTGCCAGCAGCCCCCTAGGGCCTAATCAGCCCCAGCATTTT	CASSPLGPNQPQHF
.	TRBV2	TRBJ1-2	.	TGTGCCAGCAGTGTTGTAAACTATGGCTACACCTTC	CASSVVNYGYTF
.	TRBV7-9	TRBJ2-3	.	TGTGCCAGCAGCTTAGCGGGAACCGCAGATACGCAGTATTTT	CASSLAGTADTQYF
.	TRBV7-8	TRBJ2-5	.	TGTGCCAGCAGCTCGGGATCGCTGGGGGAGACCCAGTACTTC	CASSSGSLGETQYF
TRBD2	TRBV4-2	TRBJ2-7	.	TGTGCCAGCAGCCAAGATTCAACTAGCGGGGGCTCAGAGCAGTACTTC	CASSQDSTSGGSEQYF
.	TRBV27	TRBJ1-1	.	TGTGCCAGCAGTTTACGGCAGGACACTGAAGCTTTCTTT	CASSLRQDTEAFF
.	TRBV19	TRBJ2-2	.	TGTGCCAGTAGTATAGTAGGGTCCACCGGGGAGCTGTTTTTT	CASSIVGSTGELFF
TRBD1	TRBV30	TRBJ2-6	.	TGTGCCTGGGCCGCAGGGGGCACGGGGGCCAACGTCCTGACTTTC	CAWAAGGTGANVLTF
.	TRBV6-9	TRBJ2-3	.	TGTGCCAGCAGTCCCGGGACCTTCACAGATACGCAGTATTTT	CASSPGTFTDTQYF
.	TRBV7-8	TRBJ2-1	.	TGTGCCAGCAGCTTAGCCATGGAGAGCTCCTACAATGAGCAGTTCTTC	CASSLAMESSYNEQFF
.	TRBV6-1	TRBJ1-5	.	TGTGCCAGCACCCCCCGTGCTCCTAGCAATCAGCCCCAGCATTTT	CASTPRAPSNQPQHF
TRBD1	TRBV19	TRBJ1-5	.	TGTGCCAGTAGGTCCACAGGGGTGACCAATCAGCCCCAGCATTTT	CASRSTGVTNQPQHF
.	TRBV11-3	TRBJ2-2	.	TGTGCCAGCAGCCCCGTGTTGGGGAGCGGGGAGCTGTTTTTT	CASSPVLGSGELFF
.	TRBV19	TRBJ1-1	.	TGTGCCAGTAGTAGGGATCGGACCGTCGCTGAAGCTTTCTTT	CASSRDRTVAEAFF
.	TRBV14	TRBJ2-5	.	TGTGCCAGCAGCCAAGGGATACAGTCATGGGAGACCCAGTACTTC	CASSQGIQSWETQYF
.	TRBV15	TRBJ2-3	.	TGTGCCACCAGCGGCGACCTAGCGCGAGATACGCAGTATTTT	CATSGDLARDTQYF
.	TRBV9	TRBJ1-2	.	TGTGCCAGCAGCGTAGCTACGATACCCCCACACCCGGGAGGCTACACCTTC	CASSVATIPPHPGGYTF
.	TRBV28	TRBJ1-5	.	TGTGCCAGCAGTTTAAAGGGACAGCCCCAGCATTTT	CASSLKGQPQHF
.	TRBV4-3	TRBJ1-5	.	TGCGCCAGCAGCCAGAAGGTAAATCAGCCCCAGCATTTT	CASSQKVNQPQHF
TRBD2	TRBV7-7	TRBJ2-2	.	TGTGCTAGCAGAGGGAGGTTGGGACTAGCGGGATTACACGGGGAGCTGTTTTTT	CASRGRLGLAGLHGELFF
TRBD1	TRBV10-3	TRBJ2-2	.	TGTGCCATCAGTGACCTGGGACAGGGGAACACCGGGGAGCTGTTTTTT	CAISDLGQGNTGELFF
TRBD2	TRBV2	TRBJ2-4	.	TGTGCCAGCAGAGCGGGGGATACCCTAGCCAAAAACATTCAGTACTTC	CASRAGDTLAKNIQYF
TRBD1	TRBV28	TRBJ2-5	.	TGTGCCAGCAGTTTACGCCCCGGGACAGGGTGGGAGACCCAGTACTTC	CASSLRPGTGWETQYF
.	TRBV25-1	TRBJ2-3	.	TGTGCCAGCAGGGCGTGGGGGACAGATACGCAGTATTTT	CASRAWGTDTQYF
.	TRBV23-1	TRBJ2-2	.	TGCGCCAGCAGTCAGGCTGACCGACTTGGAGTGTGTTGGGAGCTGTTTTTT	CASSQADRLGVCWELFF
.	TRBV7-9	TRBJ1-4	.	TGTGCCAGCAGCTCCCCACAGGAAAAACTGTTTTTT	CASSSPQEKLFF
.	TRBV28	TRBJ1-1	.	TGTGCCAGCAGCCCCCCACAGGCCCTGAAAGCTTTCTTT	CASSPPQALKAFF
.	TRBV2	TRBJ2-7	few	TGTGCCTCCTGTCTCACCGAGCAGTACTTC	CASCLTEQYF
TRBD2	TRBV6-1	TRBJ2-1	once	TGTGCCAGCAGTGAACTAAGCGGGATGGTGCAGTTCTTC	CASSELSGMVQFF
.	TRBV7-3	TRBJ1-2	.	TGTGCCAGCAGCTTTACGGGAGGCGACTATGGCTACACCTTC	CASSFTGGDYGYTF
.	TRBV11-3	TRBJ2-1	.	TGTGCCAGCAGCTTAGTCGACGACTTGTCATACAATGAGCAGTTCTTC	CASSLVDDLSYNEQFF